One and the same sample provided the 17 T cell receptor beta chains below, sequenced in a study of blood T cell repertoires in COVID-19. The assay was immunoSEQ multiplex PCR, and TCRdb's table has in-frame clones only and misses some. The table includes approximately 240,000 clones, about 86% detected once. Specimen: peripheral blood. These receptors were collected from a woman aged 25-40 years who had recovered from COVID-19.

V usage is TRBV4-3 and J usage is TRBJ2-7, with 10 nucleotides matching TRBD1. This CDR3 has 14 residues. Germline CDR1 is LGHNA and CDR2 is YSLEER. J gave up 2 bases and V 5 bases, and 3 bases lay outside the gene matches. CDR3 in amino acids: CASSFDRGPYEQYF. CDR3 nucleotides: TGCGCCAGCAGCTTCGACAGGGGGCCCTACGAGCAGTACTTC.

The chain has TRBV18 and TRBJ2-1, with TRBD1 identical over 8 bases. This CDR3 is built from 15 residues. V shed 1 base and J 6 bases; nucleotides not matched to a gene: 5. From germline, CDR1 is KGHSH and CDR2 LQKENI. The CDR3 reads CASSPLTGGGNEQFF. The CDR3 DNA sequence: TGTGCCAGCTCACCACTAACAGGGGGAGGCAATGAGCAGTTCTTC.

In its sample, this clone was seen once. The chain employs TRBV5-4 and TRBJ1-6; 11 bases are shared with TRBD1. Trimming took 4 bases from V and 9 from J; bases not matched to a gene: 12. The CDR3 covers 17 residues. Looked up from germline, CDR1 is SGHNT and CDR2 is YYREEE (reference sequence). Written as DNA, the CDR3 is TGTGCCAGCAGCCTTTTCTGGGACAGGGGGACCAGTTCACCCCTCCACTTT. The encoded protein is CASSLFWDRGTSSPLHF.

This rearrangement joins TRBV11-3 to TRBJ2-7, with D possibly TRBD2 on 7 matching bases. V was pared by 4 bases and J by 2 bases, with 12 bases between. This CDR3 has 14 residues. Germline values: CDR1 SGHNT, CDR2 YENEEA. This CDR3 is CASSSGGPAYEQYF. CDR3 DNA sequence: TGTGCCAGCAGCTCCGGGGGGCCGGCCTACGAGCAGTACTTC. Filled out from reference TRBV11-3 and TRBJ2-7, the complete variable domain reads EAGVVQSPRYKIIEKKQPVAFWCNPISGHNTLYWYLQNLGQGPELLIRYENEEAVDDSQLPKDRFSAERLKGVDSTLKIQPAELGDSAVYLCASSSGGPAYEQYFGPGTRLTVT.

In this sample, this clone turned up once. The genes are TRBV19 and TRBJ2-7; TRBD1 aligns across 7 bases. From germline, CDR1 is LNHDA and CDR2 SQIVND (reference sequence). CDR3 length: 14 amino acids. Germline trimming cut 3 bases from V and 2 bases from J; bases unmatched to any gene: 4. In nucleotides, the CDR3 is TGTGCCAGTAGTATTGAGACAGGGACCTACGAGCAGTACTTC. Its protein product is CASSIETGTYEQYF.

The chain couples TRBV4-3 to TRBJ1-4; no firm D call. Between the trimmed V and J ends, which lost 1 base and 0 bases, there was a span of 15 bases. The CDR3 totals 18 residues. From germline, CDR1 is LGHNA and CDR2 YSLEER. The CDR3 reads CASSQASTPTATNEKLFF. The CDR3 nucleotides read TGCGCCAGCAGCCAAGCCTCGACTCCGACGGCAACTAATGAAAAACTGTTTTTT.

The V call is TRBV6-2 or TRBV6-3, the J call TRBJ2-7, with 7 bases identical to TRBD1. The ends lost 6 bases at V and 3 bases at J; junction bases unmatched: 8. CDR3 length: 14 amino acids. The germline V gene has CDR1 MNHEY and CDR2 SVGEGT. For the CDR3, the DNA is TGTGCCAGCAGCTCCGGGACAGCCTTCTACGAGCAGTACTTC. Protein sequence: CASSSGTAFYEQYF.

The rearrangement links TRBV7-9 to TRBJ2-1, with 8 bases aligning to TRBD2. Germline CDR1 is SEHNR and CDR2 is FQNEAQ (reference sequence). V shed 1 base and J 9 bases; nucleotides not matched to a gene: 8. CDR3 length: 15 amino acids. Here the CDR3 DNA reads TGTGCCAGCAGCTTAGATAGGTCCGGGAGGGGTGAGCAGTTCTTC. It specifies CASSLDRSGRGEQFF.

V is TRBV10-3 and J is TRBJ2-2; possible D gene TRBD1, 5 bases. Germline CDR1 ENHRY, CDR2 SYGVKD. V dropped 3 bases and J dropped 6 bases, with 5 bases sitting between them. This CDR3 region has 12 residues. CDR3 amino acids: CAISEGAGELFF. Written as DNA, the CDR3 is TGTGCCATCAGTGAAGGGGCCGGGGAGCTGTTTTTT.

The CDR3: CASSLGGFSYEQYF. In DNA, the CDR3 is TGTGCCAGCAGCTTAGGAGGTTTCTCCTACGAGCAGTACTTC. The chain links TRBV7-2 to TRBJ2-7; D ambiguous. The germline CDR1 and CDR2 sequences are SGHTA and FQGNSA. CDR3 size: 14 residues. Trimming pared 1 base from V and 0 bases from J, leaving 7 bases between.

This sequence joins TRBV4-2 and TRBJ2-1, with 10 bases aligning to TRBD2. This CDR3 spans 16 amino acids. Germline values: CDR1 LGHNA, CDR2 YNFKEQ. Trimming cost V 1 base and J 5 bases; bases outside gene matches: 5. This CDR3 reads CASSQAELAGHNEQFF. The DNA for the CDR3 is TGTGCCAGCAGCCAAGCGGAACTAGCGGGGCACAATGAGCAGTTCTTC.

The V call is TRBV24-1, the J call TRBJ2-6; D is possibly TRBD1 (5 bases). This CDR3 region has 14 residues. V shed 10 bases and J shed 4 bases, with 13 bases lying between them. The V gene's germline CDR1 is KGHDR and CDR2 SFDVKD. CDR3 loop: CATAEGVGANVLTF. DNA for the CDR3: TGTGCCACGGCCGAAGGGGTCGGGGCCAACGTCCTGACTTTC.

This rearrangement joins TRBV10-3 to TRBJ2-6; 7 positions match TRBD2. After removal of 10 bases from V and 3 bases from J, the junction contained 9 bases not matched to a gene. Germline V gives CDR1 ENHRY, CDR2 SYGVKD. CDR3 length: 15 amino acids. CDR3 residues: CATTGRGVGANVLTF. In DNA, the CDR3 is TGTGCCACCACGGGGAGGGGAGTTGGGGCCAACGTCCTGACTTTC.

The V gene is TRBV13, the J gene TRBJ1-2; 9 bases align to TRBD1. Germline CDR1 reads PRHDT; CDR2 reads FYEKMQ (reference sequence). This CDR3 region has 15 residues. Trimming took 6 bases from V and 6 from J; bases not matched to a gene: 11. The CDR3 DNA is TGTGCCAGCAGACAACTACAGGGGGCGCTTCATGGCTACACCTTC. Its protein product is CASRQLQGALHGYTF.

V gene TRBV11-2 combines with J gene TRBJ2-7, with 11 positions matching TRBD1. V was clipped by 5 bases and J by 5 bases; unmatched bases: 5. CDR3 length: 14 residues. Germline V gene sequence: CDR1 SGHAT, CDR2 FQNNGV. The CDR3 region has the DNA TGTGCCAGCAGCCCCCGGACAGGGGGCCACGAGCAGTACTTC. The encoded protein is CASSPRTGGHEQYF.

The rearrangement joins TRBV27 to TRBJ1-2; D remains unclear. V dropped 4 bases and J dropped 6 bases, with 12 bases sitting between them. CDR3 size: 13 residues. In germline, CDR1 is MNHEY, CDR2 SMNVEV (reference sequence). The CDR3 DNA follows: TGTGCCAGCAGTTACCGGAGGACCGATGGCTACACCTTC. This gives the protein CASSYRRTDGYTF.

This clone was observed a few times. The V call is TRBV5-6, the J call TRBJ1-3; D is perhaps TRBD1 (5 bases). Germline loops: CDR1 SGHDT, CDR2 YYEEEE. V was cut by 3 bases and J by 15 bases, with 19 bases left in between. The CDR3 is 13 amino acids. CDR3 sequence (DNA): TGTGCCAGCAGCTCCCCCTCGGGGGAGGTTGCATATTTT. It yields the protein CASSSPSGEVAYF.